This T cell receptor (beta chain) was observed in a study of T cells in Graves' hyperthyroidism and ophthalmopathy. This clonotype has at least ten counts. Researchers amplified the TCR beta CDR3 regions from RNA transcripts. The study used the HTBI primer set for a first-round RT-PCR of the TCR CDR3. A single record per CDR3 protein comes from TCRdb applying MiXCR to the multiplex PCR reads. The sample yields a few hundred thousand distinct CDR3 sequences, around 20% seen once. Exclusion of a patient resulted from uncontrolled infection, other autoimmune disease, pregnancy or lactation. The study based diagnoses on clinical symptoms, serum thyroxine and TRAb, thyroid ultrasound and orbital computed tomography. About 10 ml of fresh peripheral blood supplied the PBMCs. CDR3 size: 12 residues. V gave up 6 bases and J gave up 11 bases; unmatched junction bases: 9.

The sequencing input was blood. The rearrangement uses TRBV12-3 or TRBV12-4 and TRBJ1-1; 7 bases agree with TRBD1. The sequence derives from a young man with Graves' hyperthyroidism. The CDR3 sequence: CASSSFDRVAFF. CDR3 nucleotides: TGTGCCAGCAGCTCCTTTGACAGGGTTGCTTTCTTT.